This T cell receptor beta chain emerged from a study of shared clonotypes between healthy human individuals. Overall study context: Three CD4 naive, three CD4 memory, two CD8 naive and one CD8 memory plate were used per donor. Regarding the study as a whole: The low donor count limited represented genetic and exposure-history diversity. Clonotypes shared by all four donors outscored non-shared clonotypes in generation probability.

The authors distributed each subset's genomic DNA evenly over several immunoSEQ plates. Profiling relied on immunoSEQ multiplex PCR, and the TCRdb table lists in-frame clones only, not all of them. The sample has millions of clones, approximately 94% seen once. From germline, CDR1 is MDHEN and CDR2 SYDVKM. V was pared by 3 bases and J by 4 bases, with 19 bases between. The CDR3 is 16 residues long. Turning to this clone: As yet, its antigen is unknown.

As defined, naive CD8 cells were CD45RO-negative and positively selected for CCR7, with terminally differentiated effector memory CD45RA+ cells excluded. The source of this sequence is a young man in good health. Some clones in this sample may be carry-over from other donors' samples. The chain employs TRBV28 and TRBJ2-7; D is uncertain. The material sequenced was naive CD8+ T cells from PBMCs. CDR3 nucleotides: TGTGCCAGCAGTTTGTCTCAGGCCTCCCAAGAATACGAGCAGTACTTC. Translating it yields CASSLSQASQEYEQYF. The entire variable domain, with the rest obtained from reference TRBV28 and TRBJ2-7, is as follows: DVKVTQSSRYLVKRTGEKVFLECVQDMDHENMFWYRQDPGLGLRLIYFSYDVKMKEKGDIPEGYSVSREKKERFSLILESASTNQTSMYLCASSLSQASQEYEQYFGPGTRLTVT.